This T cell receptor (beta chain) was sequenced during a study of graft-versus-host responses after intestinal transplantation. Co-plated with roughly 200,000 CFSE-labeled responder cells were roughly 200,000 irradiated, violet-dye-labeled stimulator cells. This clone was seen once. The identical CDR3 is also encoded by other nucleotide sequences in the sample. Sequenced by immunoSEQ multiplex PCR; TCRdb stores in-frame clones only, minus some. The sample lists 23,000 or so clones, about 35% occurring once. This material consisted of alloreactive CD8+ T cells from a mixed lymphocyte reaction culture, taken before intestinal transplant. Subset indicated: CFSE-low proliferating T cells sorted from approximately 6-day pre-transplant mixed lymphocyte reaction (GvH or HvG direction). This sequence originates from a human patient who received an intestinal transplant.

The chain's CDR3 is CASSQDLGATRIHEQYF. The CDR3 DNA follows: TGTGCCAGCAGCCAAGATTTGGGGGCGACTAGAATCCACGAGCAGTACTTC. The chain carries TRBV4-2 and TRBJ2-7; D assignment may be TRBD1 or TRBD2 (6 bases each). V dropped 0 bases and J dropped 5 bases, with 20 bases sitting between them. Germline values: CDR1 LGHNA, CDR2 YNFKEQ. The length of the CDR3 is 17 residues.